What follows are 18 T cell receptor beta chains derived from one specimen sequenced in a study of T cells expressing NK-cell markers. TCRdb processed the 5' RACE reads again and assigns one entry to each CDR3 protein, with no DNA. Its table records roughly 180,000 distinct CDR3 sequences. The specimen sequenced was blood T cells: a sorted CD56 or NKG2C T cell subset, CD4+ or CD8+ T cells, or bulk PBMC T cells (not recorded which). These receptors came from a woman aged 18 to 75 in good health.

CDR3 amino acids: CASSDVGFNTEAFF. The rearrangement joins TRBV2 to TRBJ1-1. This CDR3 has 14 residues. Germline CDR1 and CDR2: SNHLY and FYNNEI.

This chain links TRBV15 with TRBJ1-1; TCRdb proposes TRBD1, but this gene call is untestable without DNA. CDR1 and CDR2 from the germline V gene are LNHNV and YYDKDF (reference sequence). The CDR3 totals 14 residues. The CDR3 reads CATSRGQGASEAFF.

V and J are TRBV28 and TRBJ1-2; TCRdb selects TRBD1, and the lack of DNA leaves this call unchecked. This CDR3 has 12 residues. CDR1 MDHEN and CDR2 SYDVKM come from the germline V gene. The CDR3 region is CASSLQGRGYTF.

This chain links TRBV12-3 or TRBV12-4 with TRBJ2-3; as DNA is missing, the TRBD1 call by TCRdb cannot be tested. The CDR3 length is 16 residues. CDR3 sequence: CASSSSRGAVLSTQYF.

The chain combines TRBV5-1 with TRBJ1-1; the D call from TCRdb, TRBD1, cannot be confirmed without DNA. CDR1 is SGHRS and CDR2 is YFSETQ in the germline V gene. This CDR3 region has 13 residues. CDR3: CASRKQVNTEAFF.

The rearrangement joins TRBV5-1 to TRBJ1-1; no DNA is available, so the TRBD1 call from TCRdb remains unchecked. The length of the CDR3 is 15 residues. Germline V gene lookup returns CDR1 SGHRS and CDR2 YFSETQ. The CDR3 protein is CASSLERGVSTEAFF.

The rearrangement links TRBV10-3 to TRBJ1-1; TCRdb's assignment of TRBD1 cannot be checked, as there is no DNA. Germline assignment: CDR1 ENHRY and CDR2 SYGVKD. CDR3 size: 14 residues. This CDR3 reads CAISPRTGRGEAFF.

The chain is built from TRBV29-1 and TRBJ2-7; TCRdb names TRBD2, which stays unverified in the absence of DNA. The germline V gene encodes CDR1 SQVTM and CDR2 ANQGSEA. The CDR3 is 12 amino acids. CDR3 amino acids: CSVRGPSYEQYF.

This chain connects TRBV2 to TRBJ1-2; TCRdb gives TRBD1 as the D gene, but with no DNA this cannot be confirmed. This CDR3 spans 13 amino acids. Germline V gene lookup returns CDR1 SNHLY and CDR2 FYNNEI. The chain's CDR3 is CASRSGGDYGYTF.

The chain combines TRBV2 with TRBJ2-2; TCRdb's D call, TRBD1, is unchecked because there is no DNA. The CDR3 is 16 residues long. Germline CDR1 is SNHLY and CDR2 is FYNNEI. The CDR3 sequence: CASSADRPANTGELFF.

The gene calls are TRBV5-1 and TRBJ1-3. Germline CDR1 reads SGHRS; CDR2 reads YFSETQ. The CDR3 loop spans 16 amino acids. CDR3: CASSLALSNSGNTIYF.

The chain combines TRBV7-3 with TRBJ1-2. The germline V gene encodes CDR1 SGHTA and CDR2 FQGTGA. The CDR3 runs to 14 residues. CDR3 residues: CASSLAGGLDGYTF. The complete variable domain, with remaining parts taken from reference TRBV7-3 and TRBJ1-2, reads GAGVSQTPSNKVTEKGKYVELRCDPISGHTALYWYRQSLGQGPEFLIYFQGTGAADDSGLPNDRFFAVRPEGSVSTLKIQRTERGDSAVYLCASSLAGGLDGYTFGSGTRLTVV.

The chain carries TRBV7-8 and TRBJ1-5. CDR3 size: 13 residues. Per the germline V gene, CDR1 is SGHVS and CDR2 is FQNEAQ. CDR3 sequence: CASAGGLYQPQHF.

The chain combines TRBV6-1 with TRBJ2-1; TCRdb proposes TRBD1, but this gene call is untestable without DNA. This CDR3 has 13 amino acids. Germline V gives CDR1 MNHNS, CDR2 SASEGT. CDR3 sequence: CASSSLGGREQFF.

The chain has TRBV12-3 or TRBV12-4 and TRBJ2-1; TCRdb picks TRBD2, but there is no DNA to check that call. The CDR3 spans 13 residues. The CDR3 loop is CASASGSKTGEFF.

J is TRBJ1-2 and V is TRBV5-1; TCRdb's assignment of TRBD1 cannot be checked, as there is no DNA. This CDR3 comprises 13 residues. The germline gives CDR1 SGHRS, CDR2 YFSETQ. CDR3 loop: CASSPGQAYGYTF.

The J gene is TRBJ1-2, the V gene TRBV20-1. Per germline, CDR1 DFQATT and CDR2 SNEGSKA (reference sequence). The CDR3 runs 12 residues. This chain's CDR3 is CSAPWRSYGYTF.

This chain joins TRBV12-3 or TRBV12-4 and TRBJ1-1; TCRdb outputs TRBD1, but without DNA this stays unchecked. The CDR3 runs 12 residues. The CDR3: CASSYWGAEAFF.